This section outlines one T cell receptor beta chain sequence together with its context. The data were taken from a study of cytomegalovirus exposure and HLA in healthy donors. 60 Vbeta and 13 Jbeta primers were used in PCR. TCRdb's copy holds only in-frame clones and misses some; the assay was immunoSEQ multiplex PCR. Counted here are about 95,000 clones, approximately 80% occurring once; the ten biggest clones make up roughly 4%. V was pared by 6 bases and J by 0 bases, with 11 bases between. In germline, CDR1 is MDHEN, CDR2 SYDVKM. The CDR3 spans 14 residues. The sequence derives from a woman aged 65 to 85 in good health and CMV-seropositive. Sample: PBMCs. The chain has TRBV28 and TRBJ1-2; D remains ambiguous. CDR3 sequence reads: CASSRYGANYGYTF. CDR3 bases: TGTGCCAGCAGCCGATACGGGGCTAACTATGGCTACACCTTC.